This T cell receptor beta chain originates from a study of identical twins. This clonotype has just a few counts. From the 5' RACE reads, TCRdb called clonotypes with MiXCR, one entry per CDR3 protein. The data contain around 680,000 distinct CDR3 sequences, roughly 8% of them seen just once; the ten biggest clones take up 0.75% to 1%. V was cut by 5 bases and J by 5 bases, with 18 bases left in between. Germline values: CDR1 SGHAT, CDR2 FQDESV (reference sequence). This CDR3 region has 15 residues. The sample was also linked to a second study, of yellow fever vaccine responses in identical twins.

This sequence was found in a woman aged 18-35 years in good health. V usage is TRBV11-1 and J usage is TRBJ1-1; D gene ambiguous. The sample taken for sequencing was PBMCs. The CDR3 reads CASSKIRGFGTEAFF. DNA for the CDR3: TGTGCCAGCAGCAAAATTAGAGGGTTTGGTACTGAAGCTTTCTTT.